The next 32 T cell receptor beta chains were all read from a single sample in a study of molecular identifiers for immune sequencing clone quantification. TCRdb called the PCR reads again in MiXCR, with one record for every CDR3 protein. The sample comprises about 320,000 distinct CDR3 sequences, 24% of which are singletons, and about 0.7% rests with the top ten. The sequenced sample was naive CD8+ T cells from blood, with Jurkat cell RNA spiked in. Subset meaning: FACS-sorted CD8+CD4-CCR7+CD45RA+ naive T cells. The receptors come from a human donor in good health. Some libraries in this study had Jurkat cell RNA spiked in.

The sample holds a few counts of this clonotype. V gene TRBV3-1 combines with J gene TRBJ2-4, with a possible D match to TRBD1 (7 bases). V lost 2 bases, J lost 9 bases, and 20 bases lay in between. Germline CDR1 is LGHDT and CDR2 is YNNKEL (reference sequence). The CDR3 covers 16 residues. The CDR3 sequence is CASSQSHAGGQVIQYF. DNA of the CDR3: TGTGCCAGCAGCCAATCTCATGCAGGGGGGCAGGTCATTCAGTACTTC. The whole variable domain, remainder taken from reference TRBV3-1 and TRBJ2-4, is DTAVSQTPKYLVTQMGNDKSIKCEQNLGHDTMYWYKQDSKKFLKIMFSYNNKELIINETVPNRFSPKSPDKAHLNLHINSLELGDSAVYFCASSQSHAGGQVIQYFGAGTRLSVL.

The chain carries TRBV6-5 and TRBJ2-7, with D possibly being TRBD2 (5 bases). Germline assignment: CDR1 MNHEY and CDR2 SVGAGI. This CDR3 comprises 17 residues. V was clipped by 4 bases and J by 3 bases, with 22 bases between them. The CDR3 coding sequence is TGTGCCAGCAGTTCCTTTAACGGGGTCCTATTCAACTACGAGCAGTACTTC. This codes for CASSSFNGVLFNYEQYF.

This clonotype was seen only once. Just one base apart from a much larger clone, this may be a read error. J is TRBJ2-1 and V is TRBV15, with 7 bases matching TRBD1. Trimming at V came to 4 bases and at J to 10 bases, leaving 10 bases not matched to a gene. Germline V lookup: CDR1 LNHNV, CDR2 YYDKDF (reference sequence). This CDR3 comprises 14 residues. The DNA for the CDR3 is TGTGCCACCAGCAACAGGGGTCTAGCCGACGAGCAGTTCTTC. Its protein is CATSNRGLADEQFF.

The chain combines TRBV5-1 with TRBJ1-5; TRBD1 might be the D (5 bases). CDR1 is SGHRS, CDR2 YFSETQ, per germline. The CDR3 totals 14 residues. Trimming shortened V by 0 bases and J by 7 bases, and 11 bases separated the two germline ends. In DNA form, the CDR3 reads TGCGCCAGCAGCTTGGGGGAAGGGGAACAGCCCCAGCATTTT. As protein: CASSLGEGEQPQHF.

About this clonotype itself: A read error may produce the germline difference seen at one junction end. This chain links TRBV7-9 with TRBJ2-5, with TRBD2 as a possible D gene (6 bases). The CDR3 runs to 14 residues. Germline V lookup: CDR1 SEHNR, CDR2 FQNEAQ (reference sequence). The CDR3 sequence: CASSLVPGEEPQYF. The CDR3 DNA reads TGTGCCAGCAGCTTGGTCCCGGGGGAAGAGCCCCAGTACTTC.

This clonotype has only a few counts. This sequence joins TRBV12-3 or TRBV12-4 and TRBJ2-7, with 9 nucleotides matching TRBD2. Trimming at V came to 3 bases and at J to 2 bases, leaving 5 bases not matched to a gene. This CDR3 is 15 amino acids long. CDR3 bases: TGTGCCAGCAGTTTTGTCCTAGCGGGGACCTACGAGCAGTACTTC. It specifies CASSFVLAGTYEQYF.

This clonotype was detected a few times. The J gene is TRBJ1-2, the V gene TRBV27; D is possibly TRBD1 (5 bases). The CDR3 sequence is 15 residues long. Trimming took off 3 bases at V and 6 bases at J, with 17 bases between the two ends. Germline assignment: CDR1 MNHEY and CDR2 SMNVEV (reference sequence). DNA for the CDR3: TGTGCCAGCAGTTTTGCGTTGGGGCAGTTCGATGGCTACACCTTC. Translating gives CASSFALGQFDGYTF.

This clonotype was seen more than once but under ten times. The chain carries TRBV7-9 and TRBJ2-7; D remains ambiguous. The CDR3 runs 15 residues. The V end was cut by 4 bases, the J end by 3 bases, with 16 bases between. Germline V gene lookup returns CDR1 SEHNR and CDR2 FQNEAQ (reference sequence). This CDR3 is CASSSPGSRNYEQYF. The CDR3, as DNA: TGTGCCAGCAGCTCCCCCGGGTCGAGAAACTACGAGCAGTACTTC.

The V gene is TRBV6-5, the J gene TRBJ2-3; 10 nucleotides line up with TRBD2. V was pared by 0 bases and J by 6 bases, with 6 bases of the junction left unmatched. Germline assignment: CDR1 MNHEY and CDR2 SVGAGI. The CDR3 contains 16 residues. CDR3 nucleotide sequence: TGTGCCAGCAGTTACTCTCTAGCGGGAGTCCGGGATACGCAGTATTTT. It translates to CASSYSLAGVRDTQYF.

This clonotype was observed a handful of times. The rearrangement joins TRBV11-2 to TRBJ2-3; no definite D call. Germline CDR1 is SGHAT and CDR2 is FQNNGV. This CDR3 contains 12 residues. The V end was cut by 6 bases, the J end by 2 bases, with 6 bases between. The CDR3 DNA sequence: TGTGCCAGCAGATCATTCACAGATACGCAGTATTTT. Protein product: CASRSFTDTQYF.

This clonotype was seen only a few times. The rearrangement links TRBV7-6 to TRBJ1-1; no clear D gene. Germline-derived CDR1 and CDR2 are SGHVS and FNYEAQ. This CDR3 contains 13 residues. Trimming stripped 0 bases from V and 11 bases from J, with 13 bases between. The CDR3 is CASSLAAGYMAFF. DNA for the CDR3: TGTGCCAGCAGCTTAGCGGCGGGATATATGGCTTTCTTT. Full variable domain (rest looked up from reference TRBV7-6 and TRBJ1-1): GAGVSQSPRYKVTKRGQDVALRCDPISGHVSLYWYRQALGQGPEFLTYFNYEAQQDKSGLPNDRFSAERPEGSISTLTIQRTEQRDSAMYRCASSLAAGYMAFFGQGTRLTVV.

This clonotype was counted ten times or more. This sequence joins TRBV7-2 and TRBJ2-7; maybe TRBD2 (5 bases). V gave up 5 bases and J gave up 0 bases, with 11 bases separating them. Germline CDR1 is SGHTA and CDR2 is FQGNSA. There are 14 residues in the CDR3. CDR3 sequence: CASSPYGSSYEQYF. The CDR3 bases are TGTGCCAGCAGCCCTTATGGGAGCTCCTACGAGCAGTACTTC.

Comment on this clonotype: A read error may explain this, as a much larger clone is one base away. The CDR3: CASGLVGQNQPQHF. The CDR3 DNA reads as TGTGCCAGCGGTTTAGTTGGCCAGAATCAGCCCCAGCATTTT. This chain connects TRBV12-3 or TRBV12-4 to TRBJ1-5; D remains unclear. The CDR3 contains 14 residues.

Ten or more counts support this clonotype. V gene TRBV30 combines with J gene TRBJ2-7, with D possibly being TRBD2 (5 bases). V was pared by 0 bases and J by 5 bases, with 8 bases between. In germline, CDR1 is GTSNPN, CDR2 SVGIG (reference sequence). The CDR3 length is 12 residues. In nucleotides, the CDR3 is TGTGCCTGGAGTGTCTCGGGGAACGAGCAGTACTTC. Protein sequence: CAWSVSGNEQYF. Full variable domain (outside the CDR3, taken from reference TRBV30 and TRBJ2-7): SQTIHQWPATLVQPVGSPLSLECTVEGTSNPNLYWYRQAAGRGLQLLFYSVGIGQISSEVPQNLSASRPQDRQFILSSKKLLLSDSGFYLCAWSVSGNEQYFGPGTRLTVT.

This clonotype occurred once. A much larger clone is a single base away; this may be a read error. The CDR3 sequence: CASGPGLAGWADMQYF. Written as DNA, the CDR3 is TGTGCTAGTGGACCCGGACTAGCGGGATGGGCAGATATGCAGTATTTT. V usage is TRBV12-5 and J usage is TRBJ2-3, with 12 bases that match TRBD2. The germline V gene encodes CDR1 LGHNT and CDR2 FRNRAP. This CDR3 is built from 16 residues.

This chain connects TRBV7-2 to TRBJ2-7, with D uncertain. The ends were cut back, 6 bases at V and 5 bases at J, with 20 bases in the middle. The length of the CDR3 is 15 residues. The germline CDR1 and CDR2 sequences are SGHTA and FQGNSA. In nucleotides, the CDR3 is TGTGCCAGCAGTACCTGGACCGAGGCGTTCCACGAGCAGTACTTC. Its protein product is CASSTWTEAFHEQYF.

V is TRBV27 and J is TRBJ1-5; a possible D gene is TRBD1 (6 bases). V dropped 4 bases and J dropped 7 bases, with 11 bases sitting between them. The CDR3 is 13 amino acids. Per germline, CDR1 MNHEY and CDR2 SMNVEV (reference sequence). CDR3 loop: CASSYTGTQPQHF. In DNA form, the CDR3 reads TGTGCCAGCAGTTACACAGGGACGCAGCCCCAGCATTTT.

This sequence joins TRBV5-3 and TRBJ1-4; D perhaps matches TRBD1 (6 bases). TRBV5-3 is sorted into the ORF group, with uncertain function. The CDR3 is 14 amino acids. CDR3 sequence reads: CVSSLSQGSEKLFF. Written as DNA, the CDR3 is TGTGTCAGCAGCTTATCTCAGGGGAGTGAAAAACTGTTTTTT.

The table lists this clonotype with a few counts. The rearrangement uses TRBV4-1 and TRBJ1-1; D remains unclear. V lost 1 base and J 7 bases, leaving 10 bases between the germline ends. CDR1 and CDR2 from the germline V gene are MGHRA and YSYEKL. There are 13 residues in the CDR3. The CDR3 protein is CASSQVSQDEAFF. The CDR3 DNA follows: TGCGCCAGCAGCCAAGTTAGCCAGGATGAAGCTTTCTTT.

This clonotype appeared a few times. This rearrangement joins TRBV7-9 to TRBJ2-6; D gene ambiguous. CDR1 is SEHNR and CDR2 is FQNEAQ in the germline V gene (reference sequence). V shed 5 bases and J shed 3 bases, with 11 bases lying between them. The CDR3 totals 15 residues. The CDR3: CASSRPIFGANVLTF. The CDR3, as DNA: TGTGCCAGCAGCCGCCCCATCTTTGGGGCCAACGTCCTGACTTTC.

This clonotype showed up just a few times. This chain joins TRBV19 and TRBJ1-1; 8 positions match TRBD1. The trim removed 3 bases at V and 6 bases at J, leaving 9 bases unmatched. This CDR3 region has 15 residues. Germline loops: CDR1 LNHDA, CDR2 SQIVND (reference sequence). This CDR3 reads CASSISGRGLSEAFF. CDR3 DNA: TGTGCCAGTAGTATTTCTGGCAGGGGGCTCTCTGAAGCTTTCTTT.

The V and J genes are TRBV30 and TRBJ2-7; 8 nucleotides align to TRBD1. The length of the CDR3 is 14 residues. V was pared by 0 bases and J by 8 bases, with 9 bases of the junction left unmatched. Germline V gives CDR1 GTSNPN, CDR2 SVGIG (reference sequence). In DNA form, the CDR3 reads TGTGCCTGGAGTGTAGGGCAGGGGGCGGGCAAGCAGTACTTC. This encodes CAWSVGQGAGKQYF.

This clonotype was seen repeatedly, ten times or more. CDR3 loop: CASSLEQVGHQPQHF. The CDR3 bases are TGTGCCAGCAGCTTAGAGCAGGTCGGACATCAGCCCCAGCATTTT. This chain connects TRBV28 to TRBJ1-5; D is undetermined. V lost 6 bases and J lost 5, with 17 bases in between. The CDR3 extends over 15 amino acids. Germline V gene sequence: CDR1 MDHEN, CDR2 SYDVKM.

This clonotype was recorded once. The germline gene is not matched at one end of the junction; a read error may be the cause. The chain couples TRBV24-1 to TRBJ2-7, with 10 bases that match TRBD2. The CDR3 length is 18 residues. The V gene's germline CDR1 is KGHDR and CDR2 SFDVKD. CDR3 DNA: TGTGCCATCAGTGATGCCTCGGTAGCGGGGGGCCCTACCTACGAGCAGTACTTC. This translates into CAISDASVAGGPTYEQYF.

The chain couples TRBV27 to TRBJ2-7, with D possibly TRBD2 on 5 matching bases. Germline V gives CDR1 MNHEY, CDR2 SMNVEV (reference sequence). There are 16 residues in the CDR3. Trimming left V 1 base short and J 4 bases short, with 17 bases between. CDR3: CASSLYRGLNSYEQYF. The DNA of the CDR3 is TGTGCCAGCAGTTTATATCGGGGTCTAAACTCTTACGAGCAGTACTTC.

This clonotype was seen many times. The chain has TRBV6-5 and TRBJ1-1, with no clear D. CDR1 is MNHEY, CDR2 SVGAGI, per germline. The CDR3 is 11 residues long. Between the trimmed V and J ends, which lost 6 bases and 5 bases, there was a span of 7 bases. The CDR3 loop is CASSVGTEAFF. DNA for the CDR3: TGTGCCAGCAGCGTAGGAACTGAAGCTTTCTTT.

The chain couples TRBV5-5 to TRBJ1-1; possible D gene TRBD1, 5 bases. The CDR3 extends over 13 amino acids. Between the trimmed V and J ends, which lost 4 bases and 9 bases, there was a span of 16 bases. The V gene's germline CDR1 is SGHKS and CDR2 YYEKEE (reference sequence). The CDR3 coding sequence is TGTGCCAGCAGCGTCGGGGCCGGGACTCAAGCTTTCTTT. Translated, it gives CASSVGAGTQAFF.

Many counts were recorded for this clonotype. This rearrangement joins TRBV7-2 to TRBJ2-7, with TRBD2 matching over 12 bases. V was clipped by 4 bases and J by 4 bases; unmatched bases: 8. The CDR3 runs 16 residues. CDR1 and CDR2 (germline): SGHTA, FQGNSA. The CDR3 sequence is CASSSSGLAGWYEQYF. The CDR3 DNA sequence: TGTGCCAGCAGCTCCAGTGGACTAGCGGGGTGGTACGAGCAGTACTTC.

The V call is TRBV5-1, the J call TRBJ2-7; 8 bases match TRBD1. This CDR3 comprises 14 residues. V trimming: 3 bases; J trimming: 3 bases; junction bases outside the gene matches: 5. Germline loops: CDR1 SGHRS, CDR2 YFSETQ. This CDR3 reads CASSYSTGVYEQYF. The CDR3 DNA is TGCGCCAGCAGCTATTCGACAGGGGTCTACGAGCAGTACTTC.

The J gene is TRBJ2-5, the V gene TRBV12-5; D possibly uses TRBD1 or TRBD2 (5 bases each). The V gene's germline CDR1 is LGHNT and CDR2 FRNRAP. The V and J ends lost 2 bases and 4 bases respectively, with 8 bases between them. The CDR3 loop spans 13 amino acids. The CDR3 loop is CASGLSGGETQYF. The CDR3 DNA sequence: TGTGCTAGTGGTTTGTCTGGGGGAGAGACCCAGTACTTC.

The chain has TRBV6-5 and TRBJ2-5; D is unresolved. V lost 5 bases and J lost 2, with 15 bases in between. Per the germline V gene, CDR1 is MNHEY and CDR2 is SVGAGI. CDR3 length: 15 amino acids. The CDR3 reads CASSRQFPVQETQYF. The DNA for the CDR3 is TGTGCCAGCAGTCGCCAATTCCCGGTGCAAGAGACCCAGTACTTC.

This chain connects TRBV29-1 to TRBJ2-1; 7 nucleotides line up with TRBD1. CDR1 is SQVTM, CDR2 ANQGSEA, per germline. This CDR3 is built from 14 residues. The V gene end was trimmed by 3 bases and the J gene end by 5 bases; junction bases not matched to a gene: 7. In DNA, the CDR3 is TGCAGCGTTGAGATCGGGACAGCTAACAATGAGCAGTTCTTC. It translates to CSVEIGTANNEQFF.